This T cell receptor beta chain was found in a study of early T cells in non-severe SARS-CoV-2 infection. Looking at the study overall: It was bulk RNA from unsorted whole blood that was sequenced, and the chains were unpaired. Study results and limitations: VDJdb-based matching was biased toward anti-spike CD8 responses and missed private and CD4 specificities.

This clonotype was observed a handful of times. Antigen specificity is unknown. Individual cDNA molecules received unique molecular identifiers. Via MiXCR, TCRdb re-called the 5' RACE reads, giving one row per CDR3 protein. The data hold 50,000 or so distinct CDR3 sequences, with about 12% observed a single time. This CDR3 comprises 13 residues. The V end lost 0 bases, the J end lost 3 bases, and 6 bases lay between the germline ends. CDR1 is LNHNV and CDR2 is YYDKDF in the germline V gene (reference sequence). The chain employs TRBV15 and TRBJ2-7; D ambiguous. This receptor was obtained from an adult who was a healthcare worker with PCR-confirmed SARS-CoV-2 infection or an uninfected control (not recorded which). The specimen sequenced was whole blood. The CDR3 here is CATSRDRNYEQYF. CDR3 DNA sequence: TGTGCCACCAGCAGAGATAGGAACTACGAGCAGTACTTC.